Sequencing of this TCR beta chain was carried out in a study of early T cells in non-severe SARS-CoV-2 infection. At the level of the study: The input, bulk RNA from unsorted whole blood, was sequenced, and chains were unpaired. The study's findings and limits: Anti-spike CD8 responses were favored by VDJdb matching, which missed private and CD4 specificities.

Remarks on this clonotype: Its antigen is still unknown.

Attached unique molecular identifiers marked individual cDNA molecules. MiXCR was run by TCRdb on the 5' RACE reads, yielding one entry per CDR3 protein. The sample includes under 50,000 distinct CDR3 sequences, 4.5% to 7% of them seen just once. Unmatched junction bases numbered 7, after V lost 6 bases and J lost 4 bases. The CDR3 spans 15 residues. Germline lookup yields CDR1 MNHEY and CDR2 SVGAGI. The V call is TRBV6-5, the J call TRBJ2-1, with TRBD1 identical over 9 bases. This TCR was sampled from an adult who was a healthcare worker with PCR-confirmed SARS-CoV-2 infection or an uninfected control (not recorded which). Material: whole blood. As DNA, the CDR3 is TGTGCCAGCAGCCAGGTGGGACAGGGTTACAATGAGCAGTTCTTC. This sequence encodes CASSQVGQGYNEQFF.